A single sample is the source of the 20 T cell receptor beta chains below, sequenced in a study of Ad26.COV2.S vaccination and SARS-CoV-2 variants. Treatment given: 19 received Ad26.COV2.S at low or high dose, single or two shots; about five received placebo; per-sample allocation not given. Following the first vaccine or placebo injection, samples were taken on day 63. The method was immunoSEQ multiplex PCR; TCRdb's version includes in-frame clones alone and lacks a portion of them. Of 440,000 or so clones in the sample, 80% to 90% were seen once. The sequenced sample was peripheral blood, obtained in a trial of Ad26.COV2.S vaccine versus placebo. These receptors originate from a person aged 18 to 65 who received the Ad26.COV2.S COVID-19 vaccine or a placebo.

The chain combines TRBV9 with TRBJ2-5; a possible D gene is TRBD2 (5 bases). The CDR3 has 16 amino acids. In germline, CDR1 is SGDLS, CDR2 YYNGEE. With 0 bases removed from V and 0 bases from J, the gap between germline ends came to 12 bases. CDR3 sequence: CASSVAASPYQETQYF. DNA for the CDR3: TGTGCCAGCAGCGTAGCGGCTAGCCCGTACCAAGAGACCCAGTACTTC. The variable domain in full, with the rest retrieved from reference TRBV9 and TRBJ2-5, is DSGVTQTPKHLITATGQRVTLRCSPRSGDLSVYWYQQSLDQGLQFLIQYYNGEERAKGNILERFSAQQFPDLHSELNLSSLELGDSALYFCASSVAASPYQETQYFGPGTRLLVL.

The J gene is TRBJ2-3, the V gene TRBV7-3, with D hard to call. Germline assignment: CDR1 SGHTA and CDR2 FQGTGA. V was clipped by 2 bases and J by 1 base, with 10 bases between them. The CDR3 is 15 amino acids. As DNA, the CDR3 is TGTGCCAGCAGCTTATCAACAGCCCGCACAGATACGCAGTATTTT. Translating it yields CASSLSTARTDTQYF.

A word on this clone: The same CDR3 can be traced to other DNA sequences in this sample. The genes are TRBV11-2 and TRBJ2-7, with 9 bases lining up with TRBD2. Germline assignment: CDR1 SGHAT and CDR2 FQNNGV. This CDR3 contains 14 residues. V shed 3 bases, J shed 3 bases, and the junction held 3 bases outside the gene matches. DNA for the CDR3: TGTGCCAGCAGCTTGGGACTAGCAGACTACGAGCAGTACTTC. Protein sequence: CASSLGLADYEQYF.

CDR3 bases: TGTGCCAGCAGCTCCCCGGTCAGGGTTGGCAATCAGCCCCAGCATTTT. It encodes CASSSPVRVGNQPQHF. V usage is TRBV2 and J usage is TRBJ1-5; D perhaps matches TRBD1 (5 bases). Germline V gives CDR1 SNHLY, CDR2 FYNNEI. The CDR3 contains 16 residues. The ends were cut back, 6 bases at V and 2 bases at J, with 17 bases in the middle.

This clone appeared a few times. V and J are TRBV30 and TRBJ2-2; D possibly corresponds to TRBD2 (5 bases). The V gene's germline CDR1 is GTSNPN and CDR2 SVGIG (reference sequence). The CDR3 sequence is 13 residues long. V was pared by 4 bases and J by 5 bases, with 11 bases between. In nucleotides, the CDR3 is TGTGCCTGGACGGACTCCTGGACCGGGGAGCTGTTTTTT. Its translation: CAWTDSWTGELFF. The full variable domain, with the rest looked up from reference TRBV30 and TRBJ2-2, is SQTIHQWPATLVQPVGSPLSLECTVEGTSNPNLYWYRQAAGRGLQLLFYSVGIGQISSEVPQNLSASRPQDRQFILSSKKLLLSDSGFYLCAWTDSWTGELFFGEGSRLTVL.

V gene TRBV6-2 or TRBV6-3 combines with J gene TRBJ2-1; a weak D match, TRBD2 (6 bases). CDR1 MNHEY and CDR2 SVGEGT come from the germline V gene. This CDR3 contains 12 residues. V shed 6 bases and J shed 13 bases, with 16 bases lying between them. As DNA, the CDR3 is TGTGCCAGCAGCCGACTAGGGTCTGAACAGTTCTTC. Translated: CASSRLGSEQFF.

This clone was detected only once. V usage is TRBV7-2 and J usage is TRBJ2-2; TRBD2 agrees at 7 bases. The CDR3 extends over 18 amino acids. Looked up from germline, CDR1 is SGHTA and CDR2 is FQGNSA. After removal of 6 bases from V and 2 bases from J, the junction contained 15 bases not matched to a gene. CDR3 sequence reads: CASSSIHRLALNTGELFF. The CDR3 DNA reads as TGTGCCAGCAGTTCTATACACCGACTAGCCCTTAACACCGGGGAGCTGTTTTTT.

The chain uses TRBV9 and TRBJ2-7; 9 bases fit TRBD1. CDR3 length: 16 residues. The germline CDR1 and CDR2 sequences are SGDLS and YYNGEE. V was pared by 4 bases and J by 6 bases, with 14 bases of the junction left unmatched. This CDR3 is CASSFRQTGGIGEQYF. The CDR3 region has the DNA TGTGCCAGCAGCTTCCGTCAGACAGGGGGTATTGGCGAGCAGTACTTC.

V usage is TRBV28 and J usage is TRBJ1-2; 7 bases align to TRBD1. After removal of 6 bases from V and 2 bases from J, the junction contained 3 bases not matched to a gene. CDR1 and CDR2 (germline): MDHEN, SYDVKM. The CDR3 is made up of 13 amino acids. CDR3 in DNA: TGTGCCAGCAGGGCGGGACAGAACTATGGCTACACCTTC. This translates into CASRAGQNYGYTF.

CDR3 in amino acids: CASSIARTNNEQFF. DNA of the CDR3: TGTGCCAGTAGTATAGCCCGAACTAACAATGAGCAGTTCTTC. The gene calls are TRBV19 and TRBJ2-1; unclear D gene. V was clipped by 1 base and J by 5 bases, with 9 bases between them. CDR1 LNHDA and CDR2 SQIVND come from the germline V gene (reference sequence). The CDR3 runs 14 residues. Together with reference TRBV19 and TRBJ2-1, the CDR3 gives the full variable domain: DGGITQSPKYLFRKEGQNVTLSCEQNLNHDAMYWYRQDPGQGLRLIYYSQIVNDFQKGDIAEGYSVSREKKESFPLTVTSAQKNPTAFYLCASSIARTNNEQFFGPGTRLTVL.

V usage is TRBV5-5 and J usage is TRBJ2-1, with D perhaps TRBD1 (6 bases). CDR1 and CDR2 from the germline V gene are SGHKS and YYEKEE (reference sequence). CDR3 length: 13 amino acids. V was clipped by 1 base and J by 8 bases, with 10 bases between them. The CDR3 DNA follows: TGTGCCAGCAGCTTGACAGGGACCGATGAGCAGTTCTTC. Its translation: CASSLTGTDEQFF.

This sequence joins TRBV6-1 and TRBJ2-2; D might be TRBD1 (5 bases). Germline V gives CDR1 MNHNS, CDR2 SASEGT. Trimming removed 3 bases from V and 2 bases from J, with 16 bases in between. There are 17 residues in the CDR3. The CDR3: CASSEARRRANTGELFF. The CDR3 nucleotides are TGTGCCAGCAGTGAGGCCCGTCGCAGGGCCAACACCGGGGAGCTGTTTTTT.

V and J are TRBV13 and TRBJ2-2; D may be TRBD2 (6 bases). The CDR3 spans 13 residues. V gave up 5 bases and J gave up 6 bases, with 10 bases separating them. The V gene's germline CDR1 is PRHDT and CDR2 FYEKMQ (reference sequence). For the CDR3, the DNA is TGTGCCAGCAGCCCGACTAGTCCCGGGGAGCTGTTTTTT. It yields the protein CASSPTSPGELFF.

The chain couples TRBV30 to TRBJ1-1; TRBD1 agrees at 8 bases. The CDR3 is made up of 13 amino acids. V was clipped by 3 bases and J by 5 bases; unmatched bases: 5. The germline V gene has CDR1 GTSNPN and CDR2 SVGIG (reference sequence). The CDR3 DNA follows: TGTGCCTGGAGCGGACAGGGTATGACTGAAGCTTTCTTT. Its protein product is CAWSGQGMTEAFF.

This rearrangement joins TRBV19 to TRBJ2-7, with 8 bases identical to TRBD1. CDR3 length: 14 residues. CDR1 is LNHDA, CDR2 SQIVND, per germline (reference sequence). Germline trimming cut 6 bases from V and 2 bases from J; bases unmatched to any gene: 6. CDR3 sequence (DNA): TGTGCCAGTAGCAAGGGACAGGAGGCCTACGAGCAGTACTTC. Protein sequence: CASSKGQEAYEQYF.

The chain is built from TRBV6-5 and TRBJ1-3; perhaps TRBD1 as D (5 bases). The V end lost 4 bases, the J end lost 3 bases, and 13 bases lay between the germline ends. This CDR3 spans 15 amino acids. Germline V CDR1 and CDR2: MNHEY, SVGAGI. The CDR3 loop is CASSFGALGGNTIYF. DNA of the CDR3: TGTGCCAGCAGTTTCGGGGCGCTCGGTGGAAACACCATATATTTT.

This sequence joins TRBV4-1 and TRBJ2-1; tentative D call: TRBD1 (5 bases). Trimming took 0 bases from V and 6 from J, leaving 9 bases between them. This CDR3 comprises 14 residues. The germline V gene has CDR1 MGHRA and CDR2 YSYEKL. The CDR3 sequence is CASSQEPTGNEQFF. The CDR3, as DNA: TGCGCCAGCAGCCAAGAACCCACAGGCAATGAGCAGTTCTTC.

The chain has TRBV28 and TRBJ2-6; D uncertain. The germline V gene encodes CDR1 MDHEN and CDR2 SYDVKM. The CDR3 has 15 residues. V shed 4 bases and J shed 0 bases, with 7 bases lying between them. CDR3 bases: TGTGCCAGCAGTTCTGTACCCTCTGGGGCCAACGTCCTGACTTTC. It translates to CASSSVPSGANVLTF.

This clone was seen a single time. V and J are TRBV28 and TRBJ2-7; 7 positions agree with TRBD1. This CDR3 is 14 amino acids long. V lost 6 bases and J lost 2; bases outside the gene matches: 7. CDR1 MDHEN and CDR2 SYDVKM come from the germline V gene. Written as DNA, the CDR3 is TGTGCCAGCAGCATCCAGGGACAGACCTACGAGCAGTACTTC. Its protein product is CASSIQGQTYEQYF. Based on the CDR3 plus reference TRBV28 and TRBJ2-7, the full variable domain is DVKVTQSSRYLVKRTGEKVFLECVQDMDHENMFWYRQDPGLGLRLIYFSYDVKMKEKGDIPEGYSVSREKKERFSLILESASTNQTSMYLCASSIQGQTYEQYFGPGTRLTVT.

This rearrangement joins TRBV5-4 to TRBJ1-1; weak D call: TRBD1 (5 bases). This CDR3 is built from 15 residues. V lost 0 bases and J lost 4, with 13 bases in between. Germline CDR1 and CDR2: SGHNT and YYREEE (reference sequence). The CDR3 region is CASSLEVGGSTEAFF. The CDR3 region has the DNA TGTGCCAGCAGCTTGGAGGTCGGGGGTAGCACTGAAGCTTTCTTT.